The clone carrying this T cell receptor beta chain has ten or more counts. Antigen: not known. TCRdb reprocessed the reads with MiXCR, giving one entry per CDR3 protein. Of approximately 320,000 distinct CDR3 sequences in the sample, approximately 9.5% were seen once. This sample was included in a study of T cell repertoires in cytomegalovirus infection. Study-level information: Public TCR beta signatures marked donors with CMV infection and the matching HLA. Regarding the study as a whole: Within the response measured ex vivo, HLA-C-restricted CMV-specific TCR beta clonotypes were dominant.

V was pared by 3 bases and J by 6 bases, with 12 bases between. The CDR3 covers 14 residues. The TCR comes from a human donor in good health (CMV status not recorded). Some clones in this sample may be carry-over from other donors' samples. This rearrangement joins TRBV12-3 or TRBV12-4 to TRBJ1-5; no definite D call. The sample comprised PBMCs. The CDR3, as DNA: TGTGCCAGCAGTTTGGGTTTGTCGGGTCAGCCCCAGCATTTT. Its protein is CASSLGLSGQPQHF.